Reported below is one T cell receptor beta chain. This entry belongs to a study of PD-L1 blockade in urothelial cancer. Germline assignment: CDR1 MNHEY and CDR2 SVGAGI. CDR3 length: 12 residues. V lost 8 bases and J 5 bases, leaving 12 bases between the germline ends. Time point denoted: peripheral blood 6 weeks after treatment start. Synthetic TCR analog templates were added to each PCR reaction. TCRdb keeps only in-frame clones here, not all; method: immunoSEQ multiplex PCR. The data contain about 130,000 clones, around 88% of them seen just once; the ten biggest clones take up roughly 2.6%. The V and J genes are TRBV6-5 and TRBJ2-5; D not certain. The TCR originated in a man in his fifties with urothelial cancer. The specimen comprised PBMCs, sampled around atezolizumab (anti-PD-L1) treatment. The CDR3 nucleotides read TGTGCCAGCCTCCACCCCGGGGAGACCCAGTACTTC. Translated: CASLHPGETQYF.